This T cell receptor beta chain is from a study of cytomegalovirus exposure and HLA in healthy donors. Study outcomes and limitations: CMV antigen specificity was confirmed in vitro for a few CMV-associated chains. Using the classifier, cytomegalovirus status was reportedly diagnosed with high specificity and sensitivity.

The CDR3 consists of 15 residues. V lost 0 bases and J 6 bases, leaving 14 bases between the germline ends. CDR1 is SGHRS and CDR2 is YFSETQ in the germline V gene. These donors were members of the roughly 120-subject validation cohort, a group separate from the roughly 670-subject first cohort. Data came from immunoSEQ multiplex PCR; TCRdb stores just in-frame clones and leaves some out. The repertoire has 150,000 to 200,000 clones, 85% of them found once; the top ten carry 16%. Notes on this clone: Its antigen is unknown.

The chain employs TRBV5-1 and TRBJ2-3, with D possibly TRBD2 on 6 matching bases. The sequence was collected from a man aged 18 to 29 in good health and CMV-seropositive. Sequences were obtained from PBMCs. The CDR3 DNA reads TGCGCCAGCAGCTTGGAACGGGAGTGGTTGGATACGCAGTATTTT. Amino acid sequence: CASSLEREWLDTQYF.